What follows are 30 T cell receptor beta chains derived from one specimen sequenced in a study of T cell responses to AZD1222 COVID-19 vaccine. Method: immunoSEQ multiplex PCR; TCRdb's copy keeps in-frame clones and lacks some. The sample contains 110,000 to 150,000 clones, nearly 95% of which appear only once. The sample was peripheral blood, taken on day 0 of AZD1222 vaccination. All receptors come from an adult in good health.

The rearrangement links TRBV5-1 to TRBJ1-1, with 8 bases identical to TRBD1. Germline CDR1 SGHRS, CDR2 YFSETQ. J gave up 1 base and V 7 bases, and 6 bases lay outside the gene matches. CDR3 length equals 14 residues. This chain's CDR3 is CASGQGGENTEAFF. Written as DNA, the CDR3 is TGCGCCAGCGGACAGGGTGGGGAGAACACTGAAGCTTTCTTT.

The CDR3 DNA sequence: TGCAGCGTTGAAGATCGGGGGACTAGCGGCTACTACAATGAGCAGTTCTTC. Protein product: CSVEDRGTSGYYNEQFF. This chain connects TRBV29-1 to TRBJ2-1; 11 positions match TRBD2. The germline V gene has CDR1 SQVTM and CDR2 ANQGSEA. This CDR3 has 17 residues. The ends lost 0 bases at V and 3 bases at J; junction bases unmatched: 7.

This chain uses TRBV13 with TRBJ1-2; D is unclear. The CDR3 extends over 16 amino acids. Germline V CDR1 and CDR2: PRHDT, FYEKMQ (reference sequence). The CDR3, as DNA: TGTGCATCCCGTCCCATTGGGCCAGGAGGAAGCTATGGCTACACCTTC. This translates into CASRPIGPGGSYGYTF.

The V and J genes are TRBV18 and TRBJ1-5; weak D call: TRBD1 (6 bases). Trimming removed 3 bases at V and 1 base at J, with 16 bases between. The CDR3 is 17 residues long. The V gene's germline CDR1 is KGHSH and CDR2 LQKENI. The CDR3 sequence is CASSPLAAGGSNQPQHF. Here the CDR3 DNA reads TGTGCCAGCTCACCCCTCGCTGCGGGGGGCAGCAATCAGCCCCAGCATTTT.

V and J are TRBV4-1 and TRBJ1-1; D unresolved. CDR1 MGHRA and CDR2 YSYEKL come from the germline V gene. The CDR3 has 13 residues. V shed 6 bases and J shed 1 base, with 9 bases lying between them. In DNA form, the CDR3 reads TGCGCCAGCAGGGGAAGAACGAACACTGAAGCTTTCTTT. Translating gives CASRGRTNTEAFF.

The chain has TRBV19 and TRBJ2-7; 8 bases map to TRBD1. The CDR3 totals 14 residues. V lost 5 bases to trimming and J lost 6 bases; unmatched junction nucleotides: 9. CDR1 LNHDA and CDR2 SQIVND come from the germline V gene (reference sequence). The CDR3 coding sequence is TGTGCCAGTAGTGAGGACAGGGAGGTATCCGAGCAGTACTTC. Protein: CASSEDREVSEQYF.

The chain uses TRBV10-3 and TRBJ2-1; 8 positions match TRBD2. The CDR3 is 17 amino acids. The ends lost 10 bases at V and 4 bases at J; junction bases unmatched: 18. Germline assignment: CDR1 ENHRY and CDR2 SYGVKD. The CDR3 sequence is CATRTSRSGGLYNEQFF. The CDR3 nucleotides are TGTGCCACCCGCACCTCCCGCTCGGGGGGGCTTTACAATGAGCAGTTCTTC.

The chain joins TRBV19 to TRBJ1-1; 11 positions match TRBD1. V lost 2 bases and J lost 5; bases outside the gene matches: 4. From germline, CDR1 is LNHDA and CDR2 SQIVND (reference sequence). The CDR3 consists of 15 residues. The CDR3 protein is CASSIRGQGGTEAFF. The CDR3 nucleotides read TGTGCCAGTAGTATAAGGGGACAGGGGGGAACTGAAGCTTTCTTT. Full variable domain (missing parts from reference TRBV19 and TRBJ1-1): DGGITQSPKYLFRKEGQNVTLSCEQNLNHDAMYWYRQDPGQGLRLIYYSQIVNDFQKGDIAEGYSVSREKKESFPLTVTSAQKNPTAFYLCASSIRGQGGTEAFFGQGTRLTVV.

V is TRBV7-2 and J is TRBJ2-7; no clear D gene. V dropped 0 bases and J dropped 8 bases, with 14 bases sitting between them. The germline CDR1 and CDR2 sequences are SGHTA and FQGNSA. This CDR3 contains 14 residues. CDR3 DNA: TGTGCCAGCAGCTTAGCCGGTACAGCCTCTAAGCAGTACTTC. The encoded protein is CASSLAGTASKQYF.

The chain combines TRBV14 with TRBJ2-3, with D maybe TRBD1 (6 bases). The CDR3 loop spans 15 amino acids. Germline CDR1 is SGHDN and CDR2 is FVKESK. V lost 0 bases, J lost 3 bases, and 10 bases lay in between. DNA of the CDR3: TGTGCCAGCAGCCAAGACAGGGGAAGTACAGATACGCAGTATTTT. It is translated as CASSQDRGSTDTQYF. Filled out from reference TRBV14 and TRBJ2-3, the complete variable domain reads EAGVTQFPSHSVIEKGQTVTLRCDPISGHDNLYWYRRVMGKEIKFLLHFVKESKQDESGMPNNRFLAERTGGTYSTLKVQPAELEDSGVYFCASSQDRGSTDTQYFGPGTRLTVL.

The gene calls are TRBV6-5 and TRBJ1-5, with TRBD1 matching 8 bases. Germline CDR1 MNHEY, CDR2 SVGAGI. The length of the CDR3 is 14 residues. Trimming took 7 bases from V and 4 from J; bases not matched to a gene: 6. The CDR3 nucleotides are TGTGCCAGCAACAGGGGGAGAGGTAATCAGCCCCAGCATTTT. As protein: CASNRGRGNQPQHF.

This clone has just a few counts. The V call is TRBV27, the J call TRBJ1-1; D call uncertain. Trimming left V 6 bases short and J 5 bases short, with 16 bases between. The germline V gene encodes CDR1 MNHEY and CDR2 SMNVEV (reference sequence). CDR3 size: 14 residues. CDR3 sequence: CASRGYPRRTEAFF. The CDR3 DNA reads TGTGCCAGCAGAGGGTACCCCCGTAGGACTGAAGCTTTCTTT.

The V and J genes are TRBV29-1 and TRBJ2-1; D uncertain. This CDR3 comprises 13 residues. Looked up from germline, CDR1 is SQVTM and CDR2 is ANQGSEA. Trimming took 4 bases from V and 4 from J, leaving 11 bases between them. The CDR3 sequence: CSVVGISYNEQFF. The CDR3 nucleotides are TGCAGCGTTGTTGGGATTTCTTACAATGAGCAGTTCTTC.

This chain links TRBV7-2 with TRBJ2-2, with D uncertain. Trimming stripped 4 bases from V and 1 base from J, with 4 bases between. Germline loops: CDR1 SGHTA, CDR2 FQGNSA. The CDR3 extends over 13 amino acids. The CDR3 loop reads CASSSMNTGELFF. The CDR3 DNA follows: TGTGCCAGCAGCTCCATGAACACCGGGGAGCTGTTTTTT. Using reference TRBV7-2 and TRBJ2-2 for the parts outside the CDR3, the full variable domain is GAGVSQSPSNKVTEKGKDVELRCDPISGHTALYWYRQSLGQGLEFLIYFQGNSAPDKSGLPSDRFSAERTGGSVSTLTIQRTQQEDSAVYLCASSSMNTGELFFGEGSRLTVL.

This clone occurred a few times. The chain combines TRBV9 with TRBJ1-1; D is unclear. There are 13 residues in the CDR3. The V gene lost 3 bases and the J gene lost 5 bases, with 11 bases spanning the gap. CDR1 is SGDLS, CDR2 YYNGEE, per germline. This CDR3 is CASSATVGTEAFF. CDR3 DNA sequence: TGTGCCAGCAGCGCGACGGTGGGGACTGAAGCTTTCTTT.

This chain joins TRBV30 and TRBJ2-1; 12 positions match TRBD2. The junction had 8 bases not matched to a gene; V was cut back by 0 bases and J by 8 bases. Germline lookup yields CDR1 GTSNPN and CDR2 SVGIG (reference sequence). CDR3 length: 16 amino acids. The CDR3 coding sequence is TGTGCCTGGAGTGTTGGGCTAGCGGGAGGGAGCGATGAGCAGTTCTTC. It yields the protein CAWSVGLAGGSDEQFF.

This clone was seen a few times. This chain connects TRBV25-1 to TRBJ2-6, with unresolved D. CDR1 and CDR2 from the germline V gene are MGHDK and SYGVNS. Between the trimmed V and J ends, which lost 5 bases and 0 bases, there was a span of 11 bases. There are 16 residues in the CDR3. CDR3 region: CASSSPRRSGANVLTF. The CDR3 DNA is TGTGCCAGCAGTTCACCGCGGCGCTCTGGGGCCAACGTCCTGACTTTC.

This CDR3 is CASSTRRGGGELFF. The DNA for the CDR3 is TGTGCCAGCAGCACCCGCAGGGGTGGCGGGGAGCTGTTTTTT. J is TRBJ2-2 and V is TRBV5-8; a weak D match, TRBD1 (6 bases). V dropped 4 bases and J dropped 7 bases, with 14 bases sitting between them. CDR3 length equals 14 residues. The germline V gene encodes CDR1 SGHTS and CDR2 YDEGEE. The full variable domain, its missing parts supplied by reference TRBV5-8 and TRBJ2-2, is EAGVTQSPTHLIKTRGQQATLRCSPISGHTSVYWYQQALGLGLQFLLWYDEGEERNRGNFPPRFSGRQFPNYSSELNVNALELEDSALYLCASSTRRGGGELFFGEGSRLTVL.

DNA for the CDR3: TGCGCCAGCAGTGAGTCACGGGGGCTGGAGACCCAGTACTTC. Translated, it gives CASSESRGLETQYF. The gene calls are TRBV10-1 and TRBJ2-5; either TRBD1 or TRBD2 may supply D (6 bases each). The ends were cut back, 0 bases at V and 5 bases at J, with 10 bases in the middle. The germline V gene has CDR1 WNHNN and CDR2 SYGVQD (reference sequence). This CDR3 region has 14 residues.

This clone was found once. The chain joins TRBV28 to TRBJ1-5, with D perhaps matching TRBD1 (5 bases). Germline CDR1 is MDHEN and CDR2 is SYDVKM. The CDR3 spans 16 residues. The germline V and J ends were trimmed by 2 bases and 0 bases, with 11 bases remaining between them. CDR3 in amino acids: CASSLGTVLSNQPQHF. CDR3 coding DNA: TGTGCCAGCAGTTTAGGGACGGTGCTTAGCAATCAGCCCCAGCATTTT. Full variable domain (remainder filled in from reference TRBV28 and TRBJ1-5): DVKVTQSSRYLVKRTGEKVFLECVQDMDHENMFWYRQDPGLGLRLIYFSYDVKMKEKGDIPEGYSVSREKKERFSLILESASTNQTSMYLCASSLGTVLSNQPQHFGDGTRLSIL.

This CDR3 is CASSARLAGVFTDTQYF. In DNA, the CDR3 is TGTGCCAGCAGCGCCCGACTAGCGGGAGTATTCACAGATACGCAGTATTTT. The V gene is TRBV7-8, the J gene TRBJ2-3, with 12 bases matching TRBD2. Germline V CDR1 and CDR2: SGHVS, FQNEAQ. Trimming cost V 5 bases and J 2 bases; bases outside gene matches: 8. This CDR3 spans 17 amino acids. The full variable domain, completed using reference TRBV7-8 and TRBJ2-3, is GAGVSQSPRYKVAKRGQDVALRCDPISGHVSLFWYQQALGQGPEFLTYFQNEAQLDKSGLPSDRFFAERPEGSVSTLKIQRTQQEDSAVYLCASSARLAGVFTDTQYFGPGTRLTVL.

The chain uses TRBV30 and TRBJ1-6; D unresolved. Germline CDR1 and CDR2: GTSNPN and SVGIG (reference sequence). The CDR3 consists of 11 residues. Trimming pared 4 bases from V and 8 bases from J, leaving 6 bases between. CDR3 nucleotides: TGTGCCTGGAATGATTATTCACCCCTCCACTTT. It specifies CAWNDYSPLHF.

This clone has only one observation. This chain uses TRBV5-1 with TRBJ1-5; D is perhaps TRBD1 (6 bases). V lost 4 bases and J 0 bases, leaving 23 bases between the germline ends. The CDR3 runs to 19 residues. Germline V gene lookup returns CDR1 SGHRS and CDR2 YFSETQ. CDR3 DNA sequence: TGCGCCAGCAGCCCAGGTTGGCTCCAGGGGCCTTATAGCAATCAGCCCCAGCATTTT. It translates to CASSPGWLQGPYSNQPQHF.

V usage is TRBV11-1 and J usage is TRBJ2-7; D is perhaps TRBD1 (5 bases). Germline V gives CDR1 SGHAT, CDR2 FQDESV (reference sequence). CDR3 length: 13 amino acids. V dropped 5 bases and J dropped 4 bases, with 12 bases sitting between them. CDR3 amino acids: CASSRQSLYEQYF. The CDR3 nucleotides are TGTGCCAGCAGCCGACAGTCCTTGTACGAGCAGTACTTC.

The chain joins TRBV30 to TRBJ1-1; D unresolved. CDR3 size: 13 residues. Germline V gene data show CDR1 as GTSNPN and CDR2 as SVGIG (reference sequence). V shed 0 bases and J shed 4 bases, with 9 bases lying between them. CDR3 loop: CAWSVSVGTEAFF. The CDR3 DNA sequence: TGTGCCTGGAGTGTATCAGTAGGCACTGAAGCTTTCTTT. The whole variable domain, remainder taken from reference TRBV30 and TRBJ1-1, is SQTIHQWPATLVQPVGSPLSLECTVEGTSNPNLYWYRQAAGRGLQLLFYSVGIGQISSEVPQNLSASRPQDRQFILSSKKLLLSDSGFYLCAWSVSVGTEAFFGQGTRLTVV.

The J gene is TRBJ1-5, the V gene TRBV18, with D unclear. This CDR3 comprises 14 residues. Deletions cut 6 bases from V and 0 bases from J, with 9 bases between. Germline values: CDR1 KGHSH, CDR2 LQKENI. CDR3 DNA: TGTGCCAGCTCTCCCCAGCGTAGCAATCAGCCCCAGCATTTT. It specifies CASSPQRSNQPQHF.

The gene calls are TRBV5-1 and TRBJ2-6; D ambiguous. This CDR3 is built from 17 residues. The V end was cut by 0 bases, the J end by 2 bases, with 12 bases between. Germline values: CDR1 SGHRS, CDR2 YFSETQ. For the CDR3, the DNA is TGCGCCAGCAGCTTGGACGACTTCGACACTGGGGCCAACGTCCTGACTTTC. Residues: CASSLDDFDTGANVLTF. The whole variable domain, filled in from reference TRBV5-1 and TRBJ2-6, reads KAGVTQTPRYLIKTRGQQVTLSCSPISGHRSVSWYQQTPGQGLQFLFEYFSETQRNKGNFPGRFSGRQFSNSRSEMNVSTLELGDSALYLCASSLDDFDTGANVLTFGAGSRLTVL.

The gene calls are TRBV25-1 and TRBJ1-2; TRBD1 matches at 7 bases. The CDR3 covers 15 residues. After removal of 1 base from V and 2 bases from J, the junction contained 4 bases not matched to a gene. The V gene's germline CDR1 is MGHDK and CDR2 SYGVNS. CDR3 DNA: TGTGCCAGCAGTGAATCCGGGACAGCAAACTATGGCTACACCTTC. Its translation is CASSESGTANYGYTF.

The CDR3 coding sequence is TGTGCCAGCAGTTCGGACAGGAACCATTCACCCCTCCACTTT. It translates to CASSSDRNHSPLHF. The genes are TRBV27 and TRBJ1-6, with 7 positions matching TRBD1. The CDR3 is made up of 14 amino acids. Germline V lookup: CDR1 MNHEY, CDR2 SMNVEV (reference sequence). V trimming: 4 bases; J trimming: 8 bases; junction bases outside the gene matches: 5.

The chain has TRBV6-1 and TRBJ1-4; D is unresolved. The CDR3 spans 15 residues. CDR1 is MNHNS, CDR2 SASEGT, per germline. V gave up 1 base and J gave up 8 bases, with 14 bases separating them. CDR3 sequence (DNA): TGTGCCAGCAGTGAAGGATCCTCCTGGTCCGAAAAACTGTTTTTT. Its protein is CASSEGSSWSEKLFF.